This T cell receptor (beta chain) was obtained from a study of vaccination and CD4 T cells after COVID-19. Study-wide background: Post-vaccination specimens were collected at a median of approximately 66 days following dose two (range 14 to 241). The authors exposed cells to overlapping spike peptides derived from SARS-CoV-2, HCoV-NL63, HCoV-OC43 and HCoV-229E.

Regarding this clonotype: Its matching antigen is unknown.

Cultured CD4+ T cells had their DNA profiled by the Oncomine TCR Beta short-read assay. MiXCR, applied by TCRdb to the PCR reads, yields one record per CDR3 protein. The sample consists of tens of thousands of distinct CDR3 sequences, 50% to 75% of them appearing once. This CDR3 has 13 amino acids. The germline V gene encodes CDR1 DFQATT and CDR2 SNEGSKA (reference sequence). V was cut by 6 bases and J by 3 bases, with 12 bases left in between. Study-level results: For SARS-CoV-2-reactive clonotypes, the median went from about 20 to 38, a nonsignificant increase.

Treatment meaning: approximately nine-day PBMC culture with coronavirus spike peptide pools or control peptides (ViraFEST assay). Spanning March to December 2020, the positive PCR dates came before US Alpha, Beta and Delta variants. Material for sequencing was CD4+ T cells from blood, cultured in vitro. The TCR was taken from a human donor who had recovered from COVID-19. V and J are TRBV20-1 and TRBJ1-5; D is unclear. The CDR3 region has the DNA TGCAGTGCCGGCCGGGAATCCAATCAGCCCCAGCATTTT. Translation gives CSAGRESNQPQHF.